One and the same sample provided the 12 T cell receptor beta chains below, sequenced in a study of cytomegalovirus exposure and HLA in healthy donors. The PCR used 60 Vbeta and 13 Jbeta primers. TCRdb's copy holds only in-frame clones and misses some; the assay was immunoSEQ multiplex PCR. Altogether approximately 76,000 clones are present, 55% to 75% being singletons, with the ten largest covering roughly 5.6%. The sample taken for sequencing was PBMCs. Receptor source: a man between 25 and 39 years old in good health and CMV-seropositive.

This clone was seen more than once but under ten times. The V and J genes are TRBV30 and TRBJ2-2; D is undetermined. The CDR3 sequence is 11 residues long. The ends were cut back, 3 bases at V and 4 bases at J, with 3 bases in the middle. Germline assignment: CDR1 GTSNPN and CDR2 SVGIG (reference sequence). CDR3 amino acids: CAWSGTGELFF. For the CDR3, the DNA is TGTGCCTGGAGCGGCACCGGGGAGCTGTTTTTT.

In this sample, this clone turned up a few times. V is TRBV28 and J is TRBJ2-7; TRBD2 is a possible D gene (6 bases). Germline V CDR1 and CDR2: MDHEN, SYDVKM. CDR3 size: 13 residues. V was shortened by 8 bases and J by 3 bases, with 14 bases between the two germline ends. DNA for the CDR3: TGTGCCAGCTCCCTGCGGGGCAGCTACGAGCAGTACTTC. Translation gives CASSLRGSYEQYF.

In regard to this clone: An end of the junction does not agree with germline; a read error may underlie this. The chain joins TRBV10-3 to TRBJ2-1; TRBD2 aligns across 8 bases. This CDR3 has 14 amino acids. The V gene's germline CDR1 is ENHRY and CDR2 SYGVKD. In DNA, the CDR3 is TGTGTCATCAGCGCATCAGCGGGAGACAATGAGCAGTTCTTC. This gives the protein CVISASAGDNEQFF.

Note on this clone: Different DNA sequences within this sample yield the same CDR3. This sequence joins TRBV5-1 and TRBJ2-5; 14 bases are shared with TRBD2. V trimming: 0 bases; J trimming: 5 bases; junction bases outside the gene matches: 6. The CDR3 loop spans 17 amino acids. Germline CDR1 is SGHRS and CDR2 is YFSETQ. CDR3 coding DNA: TGCGCCAGCAGCTTGGGCGGGACTAGCGGGAGTTGGGAGACCCAGTACTTC. This sequence encodes CASSLGGTSGSWETQYF.

This clone was counted a few times. The chain recombines TRBV9 with TRBJ2-1; 8 positions agree with TRBD2. CDR3 length: 15 amino acids. CDR1 and CDR2 from the germline V gene are SGDLS and YYNGEE. V shed 0 bases and J 8 bases; nucleotides not matched to a gene: 7. The CDR3 loop is CASSVGGLAGHEQFF. CDR3 nucleotides: TGTGCCAGCAGCGTAGGTGGGCTAGCGGGCCATGAGCAGTTCTTC.

Details on this clone: At one boundary the junction diverges from the germline segment, which might be a read error. This chain links TRBV6-5 with TRBJ2-7; D is ambiguous. Germline V CDR1 and CDR2: MNHEY, SVGAGI. CDR3 length equals 14 residues. CDR3 sequence reads: CASSDSRQSYEQYF. CDR3 coding DNA: TGTGCCAGCAGTGACTCCAGGCAGTCCTACGAGCAGTACTTC.

The J gene is TRBJ2-5, the V gene TRBV5-4, with D maybe TRBD1 (6 bases). This CDR3 has 15 amino acids. Between the trimmed V and J ends, which lost 1 base and 5 bases, there was a span of 15 bases. Per germline, CDR1 SGHNT and CDR2 YYREEE (reference sequence). The CDR3, as DNA: TGTGCCAGCAGCTTGCGAACAGGGTATGAGGAGACCCAGTACTTC. Its translation: CASSLRTGYEETQYF.

The chain has TRBV14 and TRBJ2-1; no definite D call. From germline, CDR1 is SGHDN and CDR2 FVKESK. This CDR3 is 14 amino acids long. Deletions cut 0 bases from V and 10 bases from J, with 13 bases between. CDR3 nucleotide sequence: TGTGCCAGCAGCCAAGATCTGTTTGGTGCGGAGCAGTTCTTC. It specifies CASSQDLFGAEQFF. The whole variable domain, remainder taken from reference TRBV14 and TRBJ2-1, is EAGVTQFPSHSVIEKGQTVTLRCDPISGHDNLYWYRRVMGKEIKFLLHFVKESKQDESGMPNNRFLAERTGGTYSTLKVQPAELEDSGVYFCASSQDLFGAEQFFGPGTRLTVL.

This sequence joins TRBV7-8 and TRBJ2-1; D unclear. V gave up 2 bases and J gave up 6 bases, with 14 bases separating them. This CDR3 has 15 amino acids. Germline loops: CDR1 SGHVS, CDR2 FQNEAQ. In DNA form, the CDR3 reads TGTGCCAGCAGCTTAATAGTTTCCGTGAGCAATGAGCAGTTCTTC. This codes for CASSLIVSVSNEQFF.

This chain links TRBV5-4 with TRBJ1-2; 11 bases align to TRBD1. V shed 1 base, J shed 5 bases, and the junction held 7 bases outside the gene matches. This CDR3 contains 16 residues. Per the germline V gene, CDR1 is SGHNT and CDR2 is YYREEE (reference sequence). The CDR3 sequence: CASSLRPGQGGYGYTF. The CDR3 nucleotides read TGTGCCAGCAGCTTGCGACCGGGACAGGGGGGATATGGCTACACCTTC. The variable domain in full, with the rest retrieved from reference TRBV5-4 and TRBJ1-2, is ETGVTQSPTHLIKTRGQQVTLRCSSQSGHNTVSWYQQALGQGPQFIFQYYREEENGRGNFPPRFSGLQFPNYSSELNVNALELDDSALYLCASSLRPGQGGYGYTFGSGTRLTVV.

V gene TRBV7-2 combines with J gene TRBJ2-7, with TRBD1 matching 9 bases. Looked up from germline, CDR1 is SGHTA and CDR2 is FQGNSA. This CDR3 contains 14 residues. V shed 1 base and J 5 bases; nucleotides not matched to a gene: 3. In DNA, the CDR3 is TGTGCCAGCAGCTTAGGGACAGGGGCGGACGAGCAGTACTTC. Amino acid sequence: CASSLGTGADEQYF.

The chain recombines TRBV2 with TRBJ2-3; 15 bases match TRBD2. From germline, CDR1 is SNHLY and CDR2 FYNNEI. The CDR3 has 15 residues. Trimming cost V 7 bases and J 8 bases; bases outside gene matches: 7. The CDR3 DNA reads TGTGCCAGCACAGGACTAGCGGGGGGGCCGGGTACGCAGTATTTT. This gives the protein CASTGLAGGPGTQYF.